These T cell receptor beta chains were read from a single sample in a study of identical twins. Via MiXCR, TCRdb re-called the 5' RACE reads, giving one row per CDR3 protein. Of some 230,000 distinct CDR3 sequences in the sample, under 8.5% are singletons; the top ten hold approximately 14%. These sequences were also reported in another study, on T cells expressing NK-cell markers.

Material for sequencing was CD8+ T cells sorted from blood. All receptors come from a woman younger than 35 in good health. CDR3s include the opening cysteine and the closing phenylalanine or tryptophan. The D gene is left open where the match is weak. Clone size is not always given. Where it is, it says once, few, many or a class for expanded clones.

>.|TRBV12-3/TRBV12-4|.|TRBJ2-1
CASSLGPFNEQFF
TGTGCCAGCAGTTTAGGTCCGTTTAATGAGCAGTTCTTC
>.|TRBV15|.|TRBJ2-3
CATRGLRDTQYF
TGTGCCACTAGGGGACTCAGAGATACGCAGTATTTT
>few|TRBV7-9|.|TRBJ2-1
CASSLTGSEFF
TGTGCCAGCAGCTTAACCGGGTCGGAGTTCTTC
>few|TRBV6-5|.|TRBJ1-1
CASSYTPGLMGTEAFF
TGTGCCAGCAGTTACACCCCGGGACTCATGGGCACTGAAGCTTTCTTT
>few|TRBV9|.|TRBJ1-4
CASSVGGSGEKLFF
TGTGCCAGCAGCGTAGGGGGATCGGGCGAAAAACTGTTTTTT
>many|TRBV12-3/TRBV12-4|.|TRBJ1-2
CASSLFPTPYANYGYTF
TGTGCCAGCAGTTTATTCCCCACTCCGTACGCTAACTATGGCTACACCTTC
>many|TRBV12-3/TRBV12-4|.|TRBJ2-5
CASTLGRNEETQYF
TGTGCCAGCACCCTAGGACGGAACGAAGAGACCCAGTACTTC
>few|TRBV3-1|TRBD2|TRBJ2-1
CACTKEVPGGPGSEQFF
TGTGCCTGCACCAAAGAGGTCCCGGGGGGGCCTGGTAGTGAGCAGTTCTTC
>many|TRBV15|.|TRBJ2-7
CATSNTRGDPSSKYF
TGTGCCACCAGCAACACCCGTGGGGACCCCTCTTCCAAGTACTTC
>.|TRBV20-1|.|TRBJ1-2
CSARDLLGYTF
TGCAGTGCTAGAGATCTACTGGGCTACACCTTC
>many|TRBV25-1|.|TRBJ1-4
CASGTMKLFF
TGTGCCAGCGGGACAATGAAACTGTTTTTT
>many|TRBV27|.|TRBJ1-1
CASSLSGVGEAFF
TGTGCCAGCAGTTTATCAGGGGTAGGTGAAGCTTTCTTT
>few|TRBV5-5|.|TRBJ1-1
CASSLGGSLNTEAFF
TGTGCCAGCAGCTTGGGCGGGTCTTTGAACACTGAAGCTTTCTTT
>few|TRBV14|.|TRBJ2-7
CASSPGQMYSYEQYF
TGTGCCAGCAGCCCCGGACAGATGTACTCCTACGAGCAGTACTTC
>medium-sized|TRBV20-1|.|TRBJ1-1
CRGTTTGAGEGF
TGCCGTGGGACCACGACAGGAGCCGGTGAGGGCTTT
>many|TRBV12-3/TRBV12-4|.|TRBJ2-3
CASSFRADTQYF
TGTGCCAGCAGTTTTCGGGCAGATACGCAGTATTTT
>.|TRBV20-1|.|TRBJ2-4
CSARDWDAGLKNIQYF
TGCAGTGCTAGAGATTGGGACGCGGGTCTCAAAAACATTCAGTACTTC
>few|TRBV20-1|.|TRBJ2-2
CSAKKTDTGELFF
TGCAGTGCTAAAAAGACTGACACCGGGGAGCTGTTTTTT
>.|TRBV6-1|TRBD2|TRBJ2-3
CASSERGLAVITDTQYF
TGTGCCAGCAGTGAGCGGGGACTAGCGGTGATCACAGATACGCAGTATTTT
>many|TRBV29-1|.|TRBJ1-1
CSVVRGGTEAFF
TGCAGCGTTGTTCGGGGGGGGACTGAAGCTTTCTTT
>many|TRBV10-3|.|TRBJ1-5
CAINPSRGNNQPQHF
TGTGCCATCAACCCCTCGAGGGGAAACAATCAGCCCCAGCATTTT